These 3 T cell receptor beta chains came from one sample sequenced in a study of neurological immune-mediated disorders. Using its own MiXCR run on the 5' RACE reads, TCRdb lists one record per CDR3 protein. The sample has roughly 60,000 distinct CDR3 sequences, roughly 3.5% seen once. Input material: PBMCs. The receptors were gathered from a woman aged 30 to 39 with multiple sclerosis.

The table lists this clonotype with many counts. The chain is built from TRBV5-6 and TRBJ1-5; TRBD1 matches at 10 bases. J gave up 0 bases and V 3 bases, and 3 bases lay outside the gene matches. Germline V gene data show CDR1 as SGHDT and CDR2 as YYEEEE. The CDR3 extends over 16 amino acids. The CDR3 is CASSSGQGNSNQPQHF. The CDR3 nucleotides read TGTGCCAGCAGCTCGGGACAGGGGAATAGCAATCAGCCCCAGCATTTT.

This clonotype has ten or more counts. The chain uses TRBV25-1 and TRBJ1-2; TRBD1 might be the D (6 bases). The V gene's germline CDR1 is MGHDK and CDR2 SYGVNS. CDR3 length: 14 amino acids. V was clipped by 8 bases and J by 11 bases, with 24 bases between them. The CDR3 protein is CASGGVGGGSGYTF. CDR3 nucleotide sequence: TGTGCCAGCGGGGGGGTCGGTGGGGGCTCTGGTTACACCTTC.

This clonotype was seen at least ten times. The chain links TRBV2 to TRBJ2-7; 11 positions agree with TRBD2. The germline V gene encodes CDR1 SNHLY and CDR2 FYNNEI. The V and J ends lost 7 bases and 2 bases, in that order; junction bases with no gene match: 16. The CDR3 runs 18 residues. CDR3 sequence (DNA): TGTGCCAGCACCCCGGGAGGGCTAGCGGGGGGAAAAACCTACGAGCAGTACTTC. Residues: CASTPGGLAGGKTYEQYF.